This T cell receptor beta chain is from a study of siplizumab effects on memory and regulatory T cells. Study observations and caveats: Naive T cells apparently outstripped memory cells in diversity and seemed major alloresponse contributors. Sequences below about 10^-5 frequency were poorly captured, and few alloreactive clones mapped to unstimulated subsets.

The V and J ends lost 0 bases and 4 bases respectively, with 7 bases between them. Germline CDR1 reads SGHRS; CDR2 reads YFSETQ. This CDR3 is 14 amino acids long. Profiling relied on immunoSEQ multiplex PCR, and the TCRdb table lists in-frame clones only, not all of them. The data show 90,000 to 110,000 clones, with roughly 91% seen just once and approximately 0.32% held by the top ten. As regards this clone: Its antigen is undetermined.

The sequencing sample was made of CD4+ T cells sorted from blood. The chain couples TRBV5-1 to TRBJ2-2; TRBD1 is a possible D gene (6 bases). The receptor was derived from a human donor in good health. The CDR3 DNA sequence: TGCGCCAGCAGCTTGGGAGGGGGCACCGGGGAGCTGTTTTTT. Protein product: CASSLGGGTGELFF.